A single sample gave rise to the 20 T cell receptor beta chains below, sequenced in a study of beta chain features in type 1 diabetes. All of the isolated RNA was reverse transcribed, so expressed TCRB transcripts were sequenced. Sequencing was performed with immunoSEQ multiplex PCR; in TCRdb, only in-frame clones are kept and a portion is missing. Of around 250,000 clones listed, 25% to 35% are singletons. Source material: central memory CD4+ T cells from blood. The receptors shown here come from a man aged 25-40 years in good health.

The CDR3 here is CSVDHTGELFF. The DNA for the CDR3 is TGCAGTGTGGACCACACCGGGGAGCTGTTTTTT. The V call is TRBV20-1, the J call TRBJ2-2, with D unresolved. Trimming took off 7 bases at V and 3 bases at J, with 6 bases between the two ends. CDR3 length: 11 residues. Germline V gives CDR1 DFQATT, CDR2 SNEGSKA (reference sequence).

The gene calls are TRBV4-3 and TRBJ2-3; D gene ambiguous. The CDR3 loop spans 14 amino acids. V was shortened by 2 bases and J by 3 bases, with 9 bases between the two germline ends. Per germline, CDR1 LGHNA and CDR2 YSLEER. This CDR3 reads CASSQRALTDTQYF. The CDR3 DNA sequence: TGCGCCAGCAGCCAACGGGCTCTTACAGATACGCAGTATTTT.

The gene calls are TRBV7-2 and TRBJ2-1, with a possible D match to TRBD1 (6 bases). Germline V lookup: CDR1 SGHTA, CDR2 FQGNSA. Between the trimmed V and J ends, which lost 1 base and 5 bases, there was a span of 12 bases. The CDR3 extends over 15 amino acids. CDR3 nucleotide sequence: TGTGCCAGCAGCTTAGGACCAGGGGCGAACAATGAGCAGTTCTTC. Translating gives CASSLGPGANNEQFF. Drawing the rest from reference TRBV7-2 and TRBJ2-1, the complete variable domain is GAGVSQSPSNKVTEKGKDVELRCDPISGHTALYWYRQSLGQGLEFLIYFQGNSAPDKSGLPSDRFSAERTGGSVSTLTIQRTQQEDSAVYLCASSLGPGANNEQFFGPGTRLTVL.

This clone has more than one count but fewer than ten. The V call is TRBV10-1, the J call TRBJ2-3, with D maybe TRBD2 (6 bases). V lost 1 base, J lost 6 bases, and 11 bases lay in between. The germline CDR1 and CDR2 sequences are WNHNN and SYGVQD (reference sequence). This CDR3 has 14 amino acids. The CDR3 here is CASSEFSGSDTQYF. The CDR3 coding sequence is TGCGCCAGCAGTGAGTTTTCCGGGAGTGATACGCAGTATTTT.

A few counts support this clone. The rearrangement joins TRBV20-1 to TRBJ2-1; no definite D call. The V gene lost 2 bases and the J gene lost 8 bases, with 7 bases spanning the gap. Germline CDR1 is DFQATT and CDR2 is SNEGSKA (reference sequence). This CDR3 is built from 11 residues. CDR3 sequence: CSARLLDEQFF. CDR3 in DNA: TGCAGTGCTAGACTTCTGGATGAGCAGTTCTTC.

The chain combines TRBV2 with TRBJ1-6, with D uncertain. The CDR3 sequence is 14 residues long. Trimming shortened V by 3 bases and J by 6 bases, and 9 bases separated the two germline ends. In germline, CDR1 is SNHLY, CDR2 FYNNEI. CDR3 bases: TGTGCCAGCAGTGAGAGGGTGATTAATTCACCCCTCCACTTT. Amino acid sequence: CASSERVINSPLHF.

This clone was seen repeatedly, ten times or more. The V call is TRBV18, the J call TRBJ2-7; 9 nucleotides agree with TRBD1. V trimming: 6 bases; J trimming: 2 bases; junction bases outside the gene matches: 8. The germline V gene encodes CDR1 KGHSH and CDR2 LQKENI. The CDR3 spans 15 residues. This chain's CDR3 is CASSLGQGSAYEQYF. CDR3 DNA sequence: TGTGCCAGCTCCCTAGGACAGGGGTCGGCCTACGAGCAGTACTTC.

This clone came up a few times. The rearrangement uses TRBV29-1 and TRBJ1-1, with D possibly TRBD1 on 5 matching bases. V lost 7 bases, J lost 1 base, and 13 bases lay in between. The germline V gene encodes CDR1 SQVTM and CDR2 ANQGSEA. The CDR3 has 13 residues. CDR3 protein: CSARQQTNTEAFF. In DNA form, the CDR3 reads TGCAGCGCTCGACAGCAAACGAACACTGAAGCTTTCTTT.

As for this clone: A far larger clone is just one base off, so this is likely a read error. This chain links TRBV5-6 with TRBJ2-5, with TRBD2 identical over 7 bases. Germline assignment: CDR1 SGHDT and CDR2 YYEEEE. The CDR3 is made up of 15 amino acids. The CDR3: CARSFQLANGETQYF. DNA for the CDR3: TGTGCCCGCAGTTTTCAACTAGCGAACGGGGAGACCCAGTACTTC.

The gene calls are TRBV9 and TRBJ2-1, with TRBD2 matching 10 bases. In germline, CDR1 is SGDLS, CDR2 YYNGEE. Losses at the gene ends were 0 bases for V and 4 bases for J; bases not matched to a gene: 4. The CDR3 covers 16 residues. CDR3 DNA sequence: TGTGCCAGCAGCGTAGGTCCAGCGGGAGGGTACAATGAGCAGTTCTTC. It encodes CASSVGPAGGYNEQFF.

The rearrangement links TRBV28 to TRBJ2-3, with 12 bases identical to TRBD1. The CDR3 runs 19 residues. The germline gives CDR1 MDHEN, CDR2 SYDVKM. J lost 1 base, V lost 6 bases, and 14 bases had no gene match. The CDR3 DNA sequence: TGTGCCAGCAGAAAAAGTCCCGGGACAGGGGGCTCGCGCACAGATACGCAGTATTTT. Its translation is CASRKSPGTGGSRTDTQYF.

The V call is TRBV2, the J call TRBJ2-2; D unresolved. This CDR3 region has 13 residues. Trimming took off 7 bases at V and 0 bases at J, with 6 bases between the two ends. Germline V gives CDR1 SNHLY, CDR2 FYNNEI. The CDR3 bases are TGTGCCAGCACTTCGGCGAACACCGGGGAGCTGTTTTTT. As protein: CASTSANTGELFF.

This clone showed up just a few times. The gene calls are TRBV29-1 and TRBJ2-1, with TRBD2 identical over 7 bases. The CDR3 sequence is 13 residues long. Trimming at V came to 6 bases and at J to 10 bases, leaving 12 bases not matched to a gene. Germline CDR1 and CDR2: SQVTM and ANQGSEA. CDR3 coding DNA: TGCAGCGTGCGCCCGGGGGGAAGGTCAGAGCAGTTCTTC. This gives the protein CSVRPGGRSEQFF.

This clone turned up a few times. Within the sample, other DNA sequences also encode this same CDR3. Written as DNA, the CDR3 is TGCGCCAGCAGCTTAGCAGGGGGCTTCTCCTACGAGCAGTACTTC. This codes for CASSLAGGFSYEQYF. This chain joins TRBV5-1 and TRBJ2-7; 8 nucleotides line up with TRBD1. The CDR3 contains 15 residues. From germline, CDR1 is SGHRS and CDR2 YFSETQ. V was pared by 2 bases and J by 0 bases, with 4 bases of the junction left unmatched.

This sequence joins TRBV18 and TRBJ1-5; 10 positions agree with TRBD1. The CDR3 is 15 residues long. Germline trimming cut 4 bases from V and 7 bases from J; bases unmatched to any gene: 7. From germline, CDR1 is KGHSH and CDR2 LQKENI. The CDR3 region is CASSLEGQGIQPQHF. CDR3 nucleotides: TGTGCCAGCTCACTAGAGGGACAGGGGATACAGCCCCAGCATTTT.

The chain joins TRBV5-1 to TRBJ2-3; 11 bases line up with TRBD1. Germline V gene data show CDR1 as SGHRS and CDR2 as YFSETQ. The CDR3 consists of 15 residues. V dropped 1 base and J dropped 4; count of bases not matched to a gene: 2. The CDR3 nucleotides are TGCGCCAGCAGCTTGAGGACAGGGGGCCCAGATACGCAGTATTTT. Translating gives CASSLRTGGPDTQYF. The full variable domain, completed using reference TRBV5-1 and TRBJ2-3, is KAGVTQTPRYLIKTRGQQVTLSCSPISGHRSVSWYQQTPGQGLQFLFEYFSETQRNKGNFPGRFSGRQFSNSRSEMNVSTLELGDSALYLCASSLRTGGPDTQYFGPGTRLTVL.

This CDR3 reads CASSSNSRTEAFF. CDR3 bases: TGCGCCAGCAGCTCCAACTCTAGAACTGAAGCTTTCTTT. The gene calls are TRBV5-1 and TRBJ1-1; D is unresolved. The V end was cut by 3 bases, the J end by 5 bases, with 11 bases between. CDR1 is SGHRS and CDR2 is YFSETQ in the germline V gene. The CDR3 is 13 residues long.

V usage is TRBV27 and J usage is TRBJ2-7; TRBD2 matches at 8 bases. Germline trimming cut 3 bases from V and 1 base from J; bases unmatched to any gene: 14. Germline V gene sequence: CDR1 MNHEY, CDR2 SMNVEV (reference sequence). This CDR3 has 18 residues. The CDR3 DNA follows: TGTGCCAGCAGTTTCGACGGGAGGGCCTCGGGGAGATCCTACGAGCAGTACTTC. It codes for CASSFDGRASGRSYEQYF.

This clone has only a few counts. The rearrangement joins TRBV10-3 to TRBJ2-1; 13 bases match TRBD2. J gave up 8 bases and V 4 bases, and 5 bases lay outside the gene matches. Germline V gives CDR1 ENHRY, CDR2 SYGVKD. This CDR3 has 15 amino acids. Here the CDR3 DNA reads TGTGCCATCAGTGCTACTAGCGGGGGGGCGGATGAGCAGTTCTTC. Its protein is CAISATSGGADEQFF.

This chain connects TRBV6-1 to TRBJ2-7, with TRBD2 matching 10 bases. This CDR3 has 14 residues. CDR1 is MNHNS, CDR2 SASEGT, per germline. V gave up 6 bases and J gave up 4 bases; unmatched junction bases: 6. This CDR3 reads CASRAGTSEYEQYF. The CDR3 bases are TGTGCCAGCAGAGCCGGGACTAGCGAATACGAGCAGTACTTC.